The 32 T cell receptor beta chains listed next were all sequenced from one sample in a study of blood T cells in healthy people across ages. Together with a sample-barcoded 5' primer, a J-beta primer mix was included in a second PCR lasting 7 to 11 cycles. TCRdb analysed the 5' RACE reads with MiXCR anew, one entry per CDR3 protein. Among hundreds of thousands of distinct CDR3 sequences listed, more than 40% were seen once. The sequenced sample consisted of blood. These TCRs come from a woman in her fifties or sixties in good health.

This clonotype has just a few counts. The chain has TRBV20-1 and TRBJ2-3, with 8 bases lining up with TRBD2. This CDR3 contains 14 residues. Germline V gene sequence: CDR1 DFQATT, CDR2 SNEGSKA (reference sequence). J gave up 3 bases and V 6 bases, and 8 bases lay outside the gene matches. The CDR3 nucleotides read TGCAGTGCGGAGGAACTAGCGGCGACAGATACGCAGTATTTT. This codes for CSAEELAATDTQYF.

This clonotype was seen ten or more times. In DNA form, the CDR3 reads TGTGCCAGCAGCAACCCTACAGGTATCCACGAGCAGTACTTC. This encodes CASSNPTGIHEQYF. This chain joins TRBV25-1 and TRBJ2-7; D is perhaps TRBD1 (5 bases). Germline CDR1 MGHDK, CDR2 SYGVNS. Trimming left V 6 bases short and J 5 bases short, with 17 bases between. This CDR3 has 14 residues.

V is TRBV5-1 and J is TRBJ1-2, with D maybe TRBD1 (6 bases). This CDR3 contains 14 residues. Germline values: CDR1 SGHRS, CDR2 YFSETQ. Trimming left V 4 bases short and J 4 bases short, with 14 bases between. For the CDR3, the DNA is TGCGCCAGCAGCAACCTACAGGGCCCCTATGGCTACACCTTC. Protein: CASSNLQGPYGYTF. The full variable domain, rest sourced from reference TRBV5-1 and TRBJ1-2, is KAGVTQTPRYLIKTRGQQVTLSCSPISGHRSVSWYQQTPGQGLQFLFEYFSETQRNKGNFPGRFSGRQFSNSRSEMNVSTLELGDSALYLCASSNLQGPYGYTFGSGTRLTVV.

V and J are TRBV7-2 and TRBJ2-1, with 8 bases fitting TRBD1. The germline CDR1 and CDR2 sequences are SGHTA and FQGNSA. Losses at the gene ends were 9 bases for V and 1 base for J; bases not matched to a gene: 5. This CDR3 is 14 amino acids long. Written as DNA, the CDR3 is TGTGCCAGTCCAGGGGGCGCTTCCTACAATGAGCAGTTCTTC. This codes for CASPGGASYNEQFF.

This clonotype was observed a few times. This sequence joins TRBV20-1 and TRBJ2-7; weak D call: TRBD1 (6 bases). Deletions cut 2 bases from V and 5 bases from J, with 10 bases between. Germline V gives CDR1 DFQATT, CDR2 SNEGSKA (reference sequence). There are 12 residues in the CDR3. The CDR3 reads CSARRQADEQYF. DNA for the CDR3: TGCAGTGCTAGAAGACAGGCGGACGAGCAGTACTTC.

The V call is TRBV29-1, the J call TRBJ1-2, with TRBD1 matching over 11 bases. This CDR3 has 13 amino acids. With V trimmed by 8 bases and J by 5 bases, 7 bases remained unmatched. CDR1 is SQVTM and CDR2 is ANQGSEA in the germline V gene. The CDR3 DNA is TGCAGCCTGTGGACAGGGGGCGATTATGGCTACACCTTC. Translating gives CSLWTGGDYGYTF.

This clonotype was found a few times. The junction does not match germline at one end; this may be a read error. The chain joins TRBV28 to TRBJ2-4; 10 nucleotides match TRBD1. The J call is in doubt because the DNA end fits TRBJ2-7 better. Germline CDR1 MDHEN, CDR2 SYDVKM. The CDR3 contains 15 residues. The CDR3 coding sequence is TGTGCTAGCAGTTTTCTCGGGACAGGGGCCCACGAGCAGTACTTC. Translating it yields CASSFLGTGAHEQYF.

The V gene is TRBV20-1, the J gene TRBJ2-5, with 10 nucleotides matching TRBD2. J was trimmed by 5 bases and V by 3 bases; bases with no gene match: 9. The CDR3 totals 15 residues. Germline V gives CDR1 DFQATT, CDR2 SNEGSKA (reference sequence). The CDR3 DNA follows: TGCAGTGCTAGTTGCCTAGCGGGAGTGGCGGAGACCCAGTACTTC. Encoded protein: CSASCLAGVAETQYF.

The V gene is TRBV4-2, the J gene TRBJ2-2; D ambiguous. This CDR3 is 15 amino acids long. Germline CDR1 is LGHNA and CDR2 is YNFKEQ. With 4 bases removed from V and 6 bases from J, the gap between germline ends came to 15 bases. CDR3 nucleotide sequence: TGTGCCAGCAGCCCTGGTTTCGGTGGGGCCGGGGAGCTGTTTTTT. It codes for CASSPGFGGAGELFF.

A few counts support this clonotype. The chain uses TRBV6-6 and TRBJ1-2; perhaps TRBD1 as D (6 bases). Per the germline V gene, CDR1 is MNHNY and CDR2 is SVGAGI (reference sequence). V lost 2 bases and J 2 bases, leaving 12 bases between the germline ends. There are 15 residues in the CDR3. CDR3 sequence: CASSYAGQKNYGYTF. The CDR3 nucleotides read TGTGCCAGCAGTTACGCCGGACAGAAAAACTATGGCTACACCTTC.

A note on this clonotype: This clone may be a read error of a much larger clone one base away. The genes are TRBV7-2 and TRBJ2-7; D remains unclear. V gave up 7 bases and J gave up 2 bases, with 15 bases separating them. Germline-derived CDR1 and CDR2 are SGHTA and FQGNSA. The CDR3 spans 14 residues. This CDR3 is CASIFRSFPYEQYF. CDR3 nucleotide sequence: TGTGCCAGCATCTTCAGGAGTTTTCCCTACGAGCAGTACTTC.

This clonotype was seen more than once but under ten times. The chain carries TRBV5-1 and TRBJ2-4; possibly TRBD1 or TRBD2 for D (5 bases each). The CDR3 runs 14 residues. V was shortened by 0 bases and J by 8 bases, with 12 bases between the two germline ends. The germline V gene encodes CDR1 SGHRS and CDR2 YFSETQ. The CDR3 sequence is CASSLDSRGDIQYF. CDR3 nucleotides: TGCGCCAGCAGCTTGGATTCAAGAGGGGACATTCAGTACTTC.

The chain employs TRBV29-1 and TRBJ2-1; D gene ambiguous. CDR3 size: 12 residues. The germline V gene encodes CDR1 SQVTM and CDR2 ANQGSEA. V was pared by 4 bases and J by 0 bases, with 4 bases between. The CDR3 DNA is TGCAGCGTTGGGGTCTCCTACAATGAGCAGTTCTTC. Amino acid sequence: CSVGVSYNEQFF.

V and J are TRBV24-1 and TRBJ2-1, with 7 bases lining up with TRBD2. Germline lookup yields CDR1 KGHDR and CDR2 SFDVKD. Trimming removed 2 bases from V and 0 bases from J; junction bases left unmatched: 9. The CDR3 runs 18 residues. The CDR3 DNA is TGTGCCACCAGTGATTACCCCCGAGCGGGAAGCTCCTACAATGAGCAGTTCTTC. Protein: CATSDYPRAGSSYNEQFF.

Comment on this clonotype: In this CDR3 the conserved last residue, phenylalanine or tryptophan, is missing, so a read error is likely. The chain links TRBV5-1 to TRBJ2-3; 8 bases agree with TRBD2. The CDR3 covers 15 residues. Trimming removed 1 base from V and 6 bases from J; junction bases left unmatched: 7. Germline CDR1 and CDR2: SGHRS and YFSETQ. In DNA, the CDR3 is TGCGCCAGCAGCTTGACGGGGGGGTCGTCGGATACGCAGTATTAT. Translated: CASSLTGGSSDTQYY.

The CDR3 region has the DNA TGCGCCAGCACCTGGCGTCAGGGGTCAACTGGGGCCAACGTCCTGACTTTC. Its translation: CASTWRQGSTGANVLTF. V gene TRBV5-1 combines with J gene TRBJ2-6; the D gene is possibly TRBD1 (6 bases). CDR1 SGHRS and CDR2 YFSETQ come from the germline V gene. V was trimmed by 6 bases and J by 2 bases, leaving 18 bases between them. The CDR3 is made up of 17 amino acids. The variable domain in full, completed from reference TRBV5-1 and TRBJ2-6, reads KAGVTQTPRYLIKTRGQQVTLSCSPISGHRSVSWYQQTPGQGLQFLFEYFSETQRNKGNFPGRFSGRQFSNSRSEMNVSTLELGDSALYLCASTWRQGSTGANVLTFGAGSRLTVL.

This clonotype was counted a few times. V is TRBV12-3 or TRBV12-4 and J is TRBJ2-1; D might be TRBD1 (6 bases). The CDR3 is made up of 14 amino acids. With 5 bases removed from V and 8 bases from J, the gap between germline ends came to 16 bases. The CDR3 region is CASSDYTGRDEQFF. CDR3 DNA: TGTGCCAGCAGTGACTATACAGGGCGAGATGAGCAGTTCTTC.

The chain combines TRBV4-3 with TRBJ2-5; D possibly corresponds to TRBD1 (6 bases). The DNA end is more similar to TRBJ2-7, so the J call may be wrong. The CDR3 has 14 amino acids. Per germline, CDR1 LGHNA and CDR2 YSLEER. Here the CDR3 reads CASSQDTGRSEQYF. CDR3 DNA: TGCGCCAGCAGCCAAGACACAGGGCGATCCGAGCAGTACTTC.

This clonotype turned up a few times. The chain couples TRBV27 to TRBJ2-1, with 15 nucleotides matching TRBD2. The CDR3 consists of 18 residues. With V trimmed by 2 bases and J by 5 bases, 7 bases remained unmatched. Germline CDR1 is MNHEY and CDR2 is SMNVEV (reference sequence). CDR3 sequence (DNA): TGTGCCAGCAGTTTAATCCCGGGACTAGCGGGAGGAAACAATGAGCAGTTCTTC. It is translated as CASSLIPGLAGGNNEQFF.

The chain combines TRBV3-1 with TRBJ2-1, with TRBD2 matching over 8 bases. The CDR3 covers 16 residues. Germline V gene data show CDR1 as LGHDT and CDR2 as YNNKEL (reference sequence). Unmatched junction bases numbered 14, after V lost 5 bases and J lost 8 bases. The CDR3 nucleotides read TGTGCCAGCAGCTACGACTGGAGCGGGAGTTTCGATGAGCAGTTCTTC. As protein: CASSYDWSGSFDEQFF.

V and J are TRBV28 and TRBJ2-3, with 8 bases fitting TRBD2. Germline lookup yields CDR1 MDHEN and CDR2 SYDVKM. The CDR3 spans 14 residues. V lost 7 bases and J lost 8; bases outside the gene matches: 11. The CDR3 DNA follows: TGTGCCAGCAAGGAACGAGCGGGAGTGCCTACGCAGTATTTT. Encoded protein: CASKERAGVPTQYF. The full variable domain, in which reference TRBV28 and TRBJ2-3 provide the parts outside the CDR3, is DVKVTQSSRYLVKRTGEKVFLECVQDMDHENMFWYRQDPGLGLRLIYFSYDVKMKEKGDIPEGYSVSREKKERFSLILESASTNQTSMYLCASKERAGVPTQYFGPGTRLTVL.

The chain joins TRBV7-2 to TRBJ2-7, with D possibly being TRBD2 (6 bases). The V gene's germline CDR1 is SGHTA and CDR2 FQGNSA. V was pared by 3 bases and J by 3 bases, with 18 bases between. The CDR3 covers 16 residues. CDR3 DNA: TGTGCCAGCAGCTTGGGACTCCCAGGGCTCGGCTACGAGCAGTACTTC. Translating it yields CASSLGLPGLGYEQYF.

This clonotype has more than one count but fewer than ten. The rearrangement joins TRBV6-6 to TRBJ1-1, with unresolved D. Germline V CDR1 and CDR2: MNHNY, SVGAGI (reference sequence). Between the trimmed V and J ends, which lost 6 bases and 0 bases, there was a span of 14 bases. This CDR3 contains 15 residues. The CDR3 here is CASSPAQTMNTEAFF. The CDR3 DNA is TGTGCCAGCAGCCCAGCACAGACCATGAACACTGAAGCTTTCTTT.

This chain uses TRBV7-2 with TRBJ1-1; no clear D. V was pared by 8 bases and J by 0 bases, with 13 bases between. This CDR3 is built from 14 residues. CDR1 SGHTA and CDR2 FQGNSA come from the germline V gene. CDR3 in DNA: TGTGCCAGCGGCTCCTTGACATTGAACACTGAAGCTTTCTTT. It encodes CASGSLTLNTEAFF. Full variable domain (remainder filled in from reference TRBV7-2 and TRBJ1-1): GAGVSQSPSNKVTEKGKDVELRCDPISGHTALYWYRQSLGQGLEFLIYFQGNSAPDKSGLPSDRFSAERTGGSVSTLTIQRTQQEDSAVYLCASGSLTLNTEAFFGQGTRLTVV.

This clonotype has ten or more counts. The chain has TRBV6-5 and TRBJ2-7, with D perhaps TRBD1 or TRBD2 (6 bases each). CDR3 length equals 11 residues. Trimming left V 7 bases short and J 7 bases short, with 11 bases between. CDR1 and CDR2 from the germline V gene are MNHEY and SVGAGI. The CDR3: CASTGGGEQYF. CDR3 DNA sequence: TGTGCCAGCACCGGAGGGGGGGAGCAGTACTTC.

The V call is TRBV5-1, the J call TRBJ2-1, with TRBD2 matching 8 bases. Germline trimming cut 6 bases from V and 1 base from J; bases unmatched to any gene: 3. There are 14 residues in the CDR3. Germline V gene sequence: CDR1 SGHRS, CDR2 YFSETQ. CDR3 in amino acids: CASTSSGSYNEQFF. CDR3 coding DNA: TGCGCCAGCACCTCTAGCGGGTCCTACAATGAGCAGTTCTTC.

The chain is built from TRBV5-1 and TRBJ2-5; TRBD2 aligns across 7 bases. From germline, CDR1 is SGHRS and CDR2 YFSETQ. V was pared by 4 bases and J by 11 bases, with 5 bases of the junction left unmatched. The CDR3 spans 11 residues. The CDR3 DNA sequence: TGCGCCAGCAGCGGGGACTACCAACAGTACTTC. Its protein is CASSGDYQQYF.

The chain recombines TRBV7-2 with TRBJ2-5; TRBD2 agrees at 10 bases. The CDR3 totals 16 residues. Germline-derived CDR1 and CDR2 are SGHTA and FQGNSA. J lost 11 bases, V lost 5 bases, and 17 bases had no gene match. The CDR3 reads CASSLSGTSVNNEQYF. The CDR3, as DNA: TGTGCCAGCAGCCTATCCGGGACTAGCGTTAACAATGAGCAGTACTTC.

The chain combines TRBV7-3 with TRBJ2-5; D remains ambiguous. Germline CDR1 SGHTA, CDR2 FQGTGA. Trimming pared 5 bases from V and 11 bases from J, leaving 21 bases between. This CDR3 comprises 14 residues. The CDR3 protein is CASSPLAGVNEQYF. The DNA of the CDR3 is TGTGCCAGCAGCCCCCTGGCAGGAGTCAATGAGCAGTACTTC.

The chain couples TRBV7-2 to TRBJ1-1; D is uncertain. Trimming took 4 bases from V and 0 from J, leaving 9 bases between them. Per the germline V gene, CDR1 is SGHTA and CDR2 is FQGNSA. This CDR3 has 14 residues. The DNA of the CDR3 is TGTGCCAGCAGCTCCTTGACATTGAACACTGAAGCTTTCTTT. This translates into CASSSLTLNTEAFF.

The V and J genes are TRBV11-2 and TRBJ1-2; D is unresolved. Between the trimmed V and J ends, which lost 1 base and 5 bases, there was a span of 14 bases. The CDR3 contains 15 residues. Germline CDR1 and CDR2: SGHAT and FQNNGV. The CDR3 coding sequence is TGTGCCAGCAGCTTAGTCGGGCAGACAATTTATGGCTACACCTTC. The encoded protein is CASSLVGQTIYGYTF.

The J gene is TRBJ1-1, the V gene TRBV28, with a weak D call TRBD1 (5 bases). The V end lost 1 base, the J end lost 11 bases, and 17 bases lay between the germline ends. The CDR3 loop spans 14 amino acids. In germline, CDR1 is MDHEN, CDR2 SYDVKM. This CDR3 is CASSLSGTPGPAFF. In DNA form, the CDR3 reads TGTGCCAGCAGTTTATCCGGGACCCCCGGCCCTGCTTTCTTT.